What follows are 22 T cell receptor beta chains derived from one specimen sequenced in a study of breast tumors, draining lymph nodes, adjacent tissues. From the multiplex PCR reads, TCRdb called clonotypes with MiXCR, one entry per CDR3 protein. The sample contains 70,000 to 85,000 distinct CDR3 sequences, about 21% of which appear only once. Axillary draining lymph nodes of breast cancer patients supplied the node samples. The sample taken for sequencing was axillary lymph node tissue. Receptors were obtained from a female donor with breast cancer. Some clones in this sample may be carry-over from other donors' samples.

There are many counts of this clonotype. This chain uses TRBV13 with TRBJ1-6; D is unclear. The CDR3 has 12 amino acids. Per the germline V gene, CDR1 is PRHDT and CDR2 is FYEKMQ (reference sequence). With 3 bases removed from V and 7 bases from J, the gap between germline ends came to 4 bases. Here the CDR3 reads CASSFSNSPLHF. The CDR3 DNA reads TGTGCCAGCAGCTTCAGCAATTCACCCCTCCACTTT.

The chain is built from TRBV28 and TRBJ1-2; D is perhaps TRBD1 (6 bases). Germline V gives CDR1 MDHEN, CDR2 SYDVKM. Trimming cost V 5 bases and J 3 bases, with 16 bases left between them. This CDR3 spans 15 amino acids. The CDR3: CASSPTFDRYYGYTF. CDR3 DNA sequence: TGTGCCAGCAGTCCAACCTTCGACAGGTACTATGGCTACACCTTC.

This clonotype was observed a handful of times. The chain couples TRBV28 to TRBJ2-3, with 10 bases fitting TRBD2. CDR1 and CDR2 (germline): MDHEN, SYDVKM. The CDR3 length is 15 residues. V was clipped by 5 bases and J by 1 base; unmatched bases: 3. The CDR3 region is CASSPGTSGTDTQYF. In DNA form, the CDR3 reads TGTGCCAGCAGTCCCGGGACTAGCGGCACAGATACGCAGTATTTT.

This clonotype was seen at least ten times. The chain links TRBV2 to TRBJ2-1; TRBD2 matches at 7 bases. This CDR3 is 14 amino acids long. Germline V lookup: CDR1 SNHLY, CDR2 FYNNEI. J lost 0 bases, V lost 8 bases, and 4 bases had no gene match. The CDR3: CASGEGSSYNEQFF. DNA for the CDR3: TGTGCCAGCGGGGAGGGGAGCTCCTACAATGAGCAGTTCTTC.

V is TRBV20-1 and J is TRBJ2-7, with a possible D match to TRBD1 (6 bases). Germline-derived CDR1 and CDR2 are DFQATT and SNEGSKA (reference sequence). The CDR3 is 12 residues long. With 6 bases removed from V and 3 bases from J, the gap between germline ends came to 12 bases. This CDR3 is CSAKMDSYEQYF. DNA of the CDR3: TGCAGTGCGAAAATGGACAGCTACGAGCAGTACTTC.

For this clonotype: Possible read error: a much larger clone is one base away. The CDR3 ends on some other residue instead of the conserved phenylalanine or tryptophan, so this is likely a read error. This chain uses TRBV3-1 with TRBJ2-1, with 7 bases lining up with TRBD2. CDR3 size: 15 residues. Trimming cost V 4 bases and J 7 bases; bases outside gene matches: 10. From germline, CDR1 is LGHDT and CDR2 YNNKEL (reference sequence). The CDR3 protein is CASSPEAGFRNEQFL. DNA of the CDR3: TGTGCCAGCAGCCCAGAAGCGGGATTTAGGAATGAGCAGTTCCTC.

This clonotype has more than one count but fewer than ten. The chain links TRBV6-1 to TRBJ1-4; D unclear. The CDR3 is 14 amino acids. Germline values: CDR1 MNHNS, CDR2 SASEGT. V gave up 4 bases and J gave up 4 bases, with 10 bases separating them. The DNA of the CDR3 is TGTGCCAGCAGTGGTCAGGTATATAATGAAAAACTGTTTTTT. Translated: CASSGQVYNEKLFF.

The chain joins TRBV3-1 to TRBJ2-3; 7 bases are a match to TRBD2. The J segment lost 6 bases and the V segment lost 4 bases, leaving 10 bases of the junction unmatched. Germline values: CDR1 LGHDT, CDR2 YNNKEL (reference sequence). There are 15 residues in the CDR3. As DNA, the CDR3 is TGTGCCAGCAGCCCCCCGCAGGGCGGGAGCGATACGCAGTATTTT. As protein: CASSPPQGGSDTQYF.

On this clonotype: This clone may be a read error of a much larger clone one base away. The chain carries TRBV12-3 or TRBV12-4 and TRBJ2-2; TRBD2 might be the D (5 bases). CDR3 length equals 16 residues. The CDR3 DNA is TGTGCCAGCAGCCTAGCCCGGAAAGATTGGCCCGGGGAGCTGCTTTTT. Its translation: CASSLARKDWPGELLF.

The sample holds many counts of this clonotype. CDR3 in amino acids: CASSTGTGSNQPQHF. The CDR3 bases are TGTGCCAGTAGTACAGGGACAGGGAGCAATCAGCCCCAGCATTTT. The chain uses TRBV19 and TRBJ1-5, with TRBD1 matching over 9 bases. The germline V gene encodes CDR1 LNHDA and CDR2 SQIVND (reference sequence). The ends lost 4 bases at V and 1 base at J; junction bases unmatched: 2. CDR3 length equals 15 residues.

This clonotype was recorded at least ten times. The V gene is TRBV7-2, the J gene TRBJ2-3; D is unresolved. Germline CDR1 is SGHTA and CDR2 is FQGNSA. CDR3 length: 13 residues. Trimming took off 5 bases at V and 1 base at J, with 7 bases between the two ends. CDR3 sequence reads: CASSLMRTDTQYF. The DNA of the CDR3 is TGTGCCAGCAGCCTAATGCGCACAGATACGCAGTATTTT.

The V call is TRBV20-1, the J call TRBJ2-1; possibly TRBD2 for D (6 bases). Looked up from germline, CDR1 is DFQATT and CDR2 is SNEGSKA (reference sequence). V dropped 3 bases and J dropped 9 bases, with 18 bases sitting between them. The CDR3 covers 14 residues. The CDR3 here is CSASGLGSGGEQFF. The CDR3 coding sequence is TGCAGTGCTAGCGGCTTGGGGTCCGGGGGTGAGCAGTTCTTC.

This clonotype appeared many times. This sequence joins TRBV7-8 and TRBJ2-2; D may be TRBD2 (5 bases). This CDR3 comprises 12 residues. Trimming removed 11 bases from V and 6 bases from J, with 13 bases in between. The germline V gene encodes CDR1 SGHVS and CDR2 FQNEAQ. For the CDR3, the DNA is TGTGCCCTTGGAGGCCCCGCCGGGGAGCTGTTTTTT. Translation gives CALGGPAGELFF.

In this sample, this clonotype turned up many times. DNA of the CDR3: TGTGCCAGCAGCGGGACTAGTTACAATGAGCAGTTCTTC. It is translated as CASSGTSYNEQFF. This chain joins TRBV5-6 and TRBJ2-1; 8 bases match TRBD2. Looked up from germline, CDR1 is SGHDT and CDR2 is YYEEEE. The CDR3 length is 13 residues. V dropped 4 bases and J dropped 4; count of bases not matched to a gene: 1.

Concerning this clonotype: With a much larger clone just one base away, this may be a read error. The genes are TRBV4-1 and TRBJ1-6; tentative D call: TRBD1 (6 bases). The CDR3 spans 16 residues. Looked up from germline, CDR1 is MGHRA and CDR2 is YSYEKL. V gave up 0 bases and J gave up 7 bases, with 13 bases separating them. The CDR3 coding sequence is TGCGCCAGCAGCCAAGATATGTCACAGGGAAATTCACCCCTCCACTTT. It encodes CASSQDMSQGNSPLHF.

Relative to its sample, this clonotype is medium-sized. This rearrangement joins TRBV7-3 to TRBJ2-1; 11 bases are a match to TRBD2. The CDR3 is 15 residues long. Germline CDR1 SGHTA, CDR2 FQGTGA. With 5 bases clipped from V and 8 bases from J, the junction kept 8 bases outside the gene matches. The CDR3 DNA reads as TGTGCCAGCAGCCCCGGACTAGCGGGTTTACATGAGCAGTTCTTC. It specifies CASSPGLAGLHEQFF.

V gene TRBV5-8 combines with J gene TRBJ1-1; tentatively, D is TRBD1 (5 bases). Germline V gene data show CDR1 as SGHTS and CDR2 as YDEGEE. The CDR3 runs to 17 residues. The ends were cut back, 6 bases at V and 0 bases at J, with 21 bases in the middle. In DNA form, the CDR3 reads TGTGCCAGCACCCCCCCGGGACTGACGGAAATGAACACTGAAGCTTTCTTT. Amino acid sequence: CASTPPGLTEMNTEAFF.

A note on this clonotype: A much larger clone is a single base away; this may be a read error. The rearrangement uses TRBV20-1 and TRBJ1-4; TRBD1 aligns across 7 bases. Germline lookup yields CDR1 DFQATT and CDR2 SNEGSKA (reference sequence). The CDR3 covers 16 residues. As DNA, the CDR3 is TGCAGTGCTAGAAAAGCAGGGGGGGGGACTAATGAAGAACTGTTTTTT. This translates into CSARKAGGGTNEELFF.

To note about this clonotype: No conserved phenylalanine or tryptophan is present at the end of the CDR3, so a read error is the likely explanation. V and J are TRBV12-3 or TRBV12-4 and TRBJ2-5; D unclear. The CDR3 has 11 amino acids. V shed 3 bases and J shed 5 bases, with 4 bases lying between them. The CDR3 nucleotides are TGTGCCAGCAGTTTCGGGGAGACCCAGTACCTC. Its translation: CASSFGETQYL.

As for this clonotype: One base away lies a much larger clone, so this may be a sequencing read error. This chain connects TRBV5-1 to TRBJ2-2; tentative D call: TRBD2 (5 bases). Germline loops: CDR1 SGHRS, CDR2 YFSETQ. The CDR3 is 15 amino acids. The CDR3 is CASSSDTTLTGELLF. The CDR3 DNA reads TGCGCCAGCAGCTCAGATACAACCCTCACCGGGGAGCTGTTATTT.

In this sample, this clonotype turned up once. The germline gene is not matched at one end of the junction; a read error may be the cause. The chain joins TRBV5-4 to TRBJ2-7; the match to TRBD2 covers 7 bases. This CDR3 comprises 18 residues. The germline gives CDR1 SGHNT, CDR2 YYREEE (reference sequence). The CDR3 spells CASSWGGEGRTHSFEQYF. The CDR3 DNA is TGTGCCAGCAGCTGGGGGGGGGAGGGGCGGACGCACTCCTTCGAGCAGTACTTC. Variable domain in full (rest from reference TRBV5-4 and TRBJ2-7): ETGVTQSPTHLIKTRGQQVTLRCSSQSGHNTVSWYQQALGQGPQFIFQYYREEENGRGNFPPRFSGLQFPNYSSELNVNALELDDSALYLCASSWGGEGRTHSFEQYFGPGTRLTVT.

CDR3 sequence: CASSTRTGANVLTF. As DNA, the CDR3 is TGTGCCAGTAGTACTCGGACAGGAGCCAACGTCCTGACTTTC. The rearrangement uses TRBV19 and TRBJ2-6, with TRBD1 matching 7 bases. V lost 4 bases, J lost 7 bases, and 4 bases stayed unmatched. The CDR3 has 14 residues. Germline V gene data show CDR1 as LNHDA and CDR2 as SQIVND (reference sequence).